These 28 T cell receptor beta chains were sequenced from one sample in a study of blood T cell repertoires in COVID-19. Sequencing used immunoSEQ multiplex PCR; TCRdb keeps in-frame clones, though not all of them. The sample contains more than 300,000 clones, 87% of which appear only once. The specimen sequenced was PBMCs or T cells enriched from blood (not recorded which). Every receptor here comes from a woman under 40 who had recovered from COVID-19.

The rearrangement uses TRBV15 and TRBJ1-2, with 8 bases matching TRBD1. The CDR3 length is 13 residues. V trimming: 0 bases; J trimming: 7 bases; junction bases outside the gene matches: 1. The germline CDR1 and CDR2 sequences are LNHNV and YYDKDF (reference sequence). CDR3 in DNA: TGTGCCACCAGCAGAGACGGACAGGGTGGCTACACCTTC. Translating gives CATSRDGQGGYTF. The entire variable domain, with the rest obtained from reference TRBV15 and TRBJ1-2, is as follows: DAMVIQNPRYQVTQFGKPVTLSCSQTLNHNVMYWYQQKSSQAPKLLFHYYDKDFNNEADTPDNFQSRRPNTSFCFLDIRSPGLGDTAMYLCATSRDGQGGYTFGSGTRLTVV.

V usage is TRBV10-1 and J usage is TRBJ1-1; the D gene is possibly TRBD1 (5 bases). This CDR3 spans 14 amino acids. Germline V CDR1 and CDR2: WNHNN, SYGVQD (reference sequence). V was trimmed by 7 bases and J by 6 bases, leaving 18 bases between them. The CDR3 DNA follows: TGCGCCAGCAAAGGAGGGCCGGGGGAGTCTGAAGCTTTCTTT. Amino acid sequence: CASKGGPGESEAFF.

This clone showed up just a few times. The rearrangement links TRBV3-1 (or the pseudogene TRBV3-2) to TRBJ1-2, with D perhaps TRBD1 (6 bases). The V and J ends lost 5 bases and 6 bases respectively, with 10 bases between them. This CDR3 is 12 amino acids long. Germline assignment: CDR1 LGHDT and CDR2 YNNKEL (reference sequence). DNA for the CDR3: TGTGCCAGCAGCTCCACAGGGAATGGCTACACCTTC. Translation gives CASSSTGNGYTF.

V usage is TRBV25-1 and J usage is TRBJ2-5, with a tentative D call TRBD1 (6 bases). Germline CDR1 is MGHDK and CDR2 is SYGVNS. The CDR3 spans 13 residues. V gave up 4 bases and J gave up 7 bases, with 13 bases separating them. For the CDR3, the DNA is TGTGCCAGCAGTGGGACAGAGCCCTGGACCCAGTACTTC. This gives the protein CASSGTEPWTQYF.

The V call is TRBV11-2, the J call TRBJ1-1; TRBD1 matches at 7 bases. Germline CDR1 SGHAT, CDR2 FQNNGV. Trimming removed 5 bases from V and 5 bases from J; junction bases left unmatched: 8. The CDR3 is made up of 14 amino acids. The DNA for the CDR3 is TGTGCCAGCAGCATACTACAGGGGATGACTGAAGCTTTCTTT. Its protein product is CASSILQGMTEAFF.

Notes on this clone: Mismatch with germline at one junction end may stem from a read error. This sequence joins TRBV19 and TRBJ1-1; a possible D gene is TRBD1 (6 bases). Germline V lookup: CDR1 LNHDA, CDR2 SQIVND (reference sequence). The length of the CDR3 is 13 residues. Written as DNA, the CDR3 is TGTGCCAGTAGTACCCCAAACCGGGACACCCAGGTCTTT. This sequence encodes CASSTPNRDTQVF.

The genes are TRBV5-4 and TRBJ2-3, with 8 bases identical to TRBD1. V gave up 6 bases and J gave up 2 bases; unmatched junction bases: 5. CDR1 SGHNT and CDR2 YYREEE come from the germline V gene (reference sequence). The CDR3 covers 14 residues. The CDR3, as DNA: TGTGCCAGCAACCGGGACAGGAACACAGATACGCAGTATTTT. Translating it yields CASNRDRNTDTQYF.

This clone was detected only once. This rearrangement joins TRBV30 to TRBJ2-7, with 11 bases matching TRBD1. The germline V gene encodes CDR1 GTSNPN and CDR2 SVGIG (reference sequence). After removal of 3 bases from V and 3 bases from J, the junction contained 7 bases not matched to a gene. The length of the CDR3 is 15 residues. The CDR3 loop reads CAWRPWTGGFYEQYF. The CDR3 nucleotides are TGTGCCTGGAGGCCTTGGACAGGGGGCTTCTACGAGCAGTACTTC.

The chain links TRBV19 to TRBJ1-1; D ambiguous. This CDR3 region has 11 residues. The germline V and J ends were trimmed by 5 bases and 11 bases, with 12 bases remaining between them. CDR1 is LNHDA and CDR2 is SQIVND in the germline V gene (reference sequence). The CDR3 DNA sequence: TGTGCCAGTAGTGACTCCGGGGTTGCTTTCTTT. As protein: CASSDSGVAFF. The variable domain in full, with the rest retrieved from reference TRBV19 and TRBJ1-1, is DGGITQSPKYLFRKEGQNVTLSCEQNLNHDAMYWYRQDPGQGLRLIYYSQIVNDFQKGDIAEGYSVSREKKESFPLTVTSAQKNPTAFYLCASSDSGVAFFGQGTRLTVV.

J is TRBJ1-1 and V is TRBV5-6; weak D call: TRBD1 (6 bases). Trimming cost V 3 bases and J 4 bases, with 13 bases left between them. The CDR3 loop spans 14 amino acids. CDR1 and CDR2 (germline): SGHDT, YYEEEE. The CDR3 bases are TGTGCCAGCAGCTGGCGGGGGCGCCCCACTGAAGCTTTCTTT. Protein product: CASSWRGRPTEAFF.

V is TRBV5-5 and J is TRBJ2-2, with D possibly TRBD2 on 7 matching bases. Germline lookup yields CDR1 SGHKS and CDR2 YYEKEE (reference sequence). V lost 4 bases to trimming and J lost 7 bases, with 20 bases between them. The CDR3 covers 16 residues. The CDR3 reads CASSPLAGAFGGELFF. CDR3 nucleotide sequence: TGTGCCAGCAGCCCCCTCGCGGGGGCCTTCGGCGGGGAGCTGTTTTTT.

The CDR3 spells CASSYREDRGAEAFF. DNA for the CDR3: TGTGCCAGCAGTTACCGGGAAGACAGGGGCGCTGAAGCTTTCTTT. V gene TRBV6-6 combines with J gene TRBJ1-1; TRBD1 aligns across 8 bases. The CDR3 totals 15 residues. Per germline, CDR1 MNHNY and CDR2 SVGAGI (reference sequence). J was trimmed by 6 bases and V by 2 bases; bases with no gene match: 8.

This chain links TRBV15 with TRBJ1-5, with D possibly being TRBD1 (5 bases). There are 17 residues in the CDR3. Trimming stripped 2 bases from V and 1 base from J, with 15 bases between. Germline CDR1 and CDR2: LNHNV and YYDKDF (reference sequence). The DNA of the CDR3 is TGTGCCACCAGCAGATACCGGGGACTACTAAGCAATCAGCCCCAGCATTTT. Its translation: CATSRYRGLLSNQPQHF. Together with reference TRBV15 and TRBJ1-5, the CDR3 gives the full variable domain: DAMVIQNPRYQVTQFGKPVTLSCSQTLNHNVMYWYQQKSSQAPKLLFHYYDKDFNNEADTPDNFQSRRPNTSFCFLDIRSPGLGDTAMYLCATSRYRGLLSNQPQHFGDGTRLSIL.

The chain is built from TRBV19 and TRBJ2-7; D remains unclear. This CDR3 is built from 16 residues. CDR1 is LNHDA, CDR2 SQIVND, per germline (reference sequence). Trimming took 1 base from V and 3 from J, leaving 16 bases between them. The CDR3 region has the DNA TGTGCCAGTAGTATAGGGGCCTCCTCCGCAGGCTACGAGCAGTACTTC. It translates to CASSIGASSAGYEQYF.

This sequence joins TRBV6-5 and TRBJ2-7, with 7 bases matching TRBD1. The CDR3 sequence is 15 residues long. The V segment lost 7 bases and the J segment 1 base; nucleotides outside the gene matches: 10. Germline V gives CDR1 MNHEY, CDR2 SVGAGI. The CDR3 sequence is CASTTRRDSSYEQYF. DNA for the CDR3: TGTGCCAGCACCACACGCCGGGACAGTTCCTACGAGCAGTACTTC.

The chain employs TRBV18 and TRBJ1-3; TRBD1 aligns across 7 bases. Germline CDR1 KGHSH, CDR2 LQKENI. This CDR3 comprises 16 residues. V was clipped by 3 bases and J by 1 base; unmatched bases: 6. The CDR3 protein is CASSPLDRRSGNTIYF. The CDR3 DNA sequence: TGTGCCAGCTCACCGCTGGACAGGCGTTCTGGAAACACCATATATTTT.

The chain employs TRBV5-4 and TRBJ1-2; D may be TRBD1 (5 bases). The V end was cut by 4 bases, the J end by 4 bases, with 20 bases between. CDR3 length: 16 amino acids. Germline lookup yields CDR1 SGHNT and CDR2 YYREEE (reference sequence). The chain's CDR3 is CASSIATGKGSYGYTF. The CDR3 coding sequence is TGTGCCAGCAGCATTGCCACAGGAAAAGGTAGCTATGGCTACACCTTC. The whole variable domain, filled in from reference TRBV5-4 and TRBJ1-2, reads ETGVTQSPTHLIKTRGQQVTLRCSSQSGHNTVSWYQQALGQGPQFIFQYYREEENGRGNFPPRFSGLQFPNYSSELNVNALELDDSALYLCASSIATGKGSYGYTFGSGTRLTVV.

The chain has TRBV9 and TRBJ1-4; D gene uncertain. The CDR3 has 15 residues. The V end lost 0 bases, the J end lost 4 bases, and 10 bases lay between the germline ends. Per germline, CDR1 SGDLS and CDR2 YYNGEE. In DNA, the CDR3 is TGTGCCAGCAGCGTAGCGGCAGGCCTTAATGAAAAACTGTTTTTT. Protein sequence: CASSVAAGLNEKLFF.

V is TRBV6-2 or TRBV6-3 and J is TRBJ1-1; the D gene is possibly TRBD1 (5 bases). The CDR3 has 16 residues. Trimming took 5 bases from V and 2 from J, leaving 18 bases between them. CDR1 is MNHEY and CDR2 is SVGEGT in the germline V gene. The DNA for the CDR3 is TGTGCCAGCAGTCCGGGGGGGAGATCGTATAACACTGAAGCTTTCTTT. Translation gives CASSPGGRSYNTEAFF.

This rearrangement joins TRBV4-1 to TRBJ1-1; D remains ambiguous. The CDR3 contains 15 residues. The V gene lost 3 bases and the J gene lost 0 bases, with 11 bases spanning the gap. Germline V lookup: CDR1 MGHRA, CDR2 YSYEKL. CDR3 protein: CASSHPEAMNTEAFF. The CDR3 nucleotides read TGCGCCAGCAGCCACCCCGAGGCCATGAACACTGAAGCTTTCTTT.

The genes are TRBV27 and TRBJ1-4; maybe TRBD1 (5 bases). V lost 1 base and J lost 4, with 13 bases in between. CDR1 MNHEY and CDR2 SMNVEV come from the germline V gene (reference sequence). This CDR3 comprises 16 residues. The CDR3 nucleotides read TGTGCCAGCAGTTTATGGGGCGGGAACCTTAATGAAAAACTGTTTTTT. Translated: CASSLWGGNLNEKLFF.

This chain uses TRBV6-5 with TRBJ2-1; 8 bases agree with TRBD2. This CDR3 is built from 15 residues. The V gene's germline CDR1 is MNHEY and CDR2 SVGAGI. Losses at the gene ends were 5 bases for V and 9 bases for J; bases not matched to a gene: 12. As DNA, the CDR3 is TGTGCCAGCAGTCGCGGACTAGCACCCGGTGGTGAGCAGTTCTTC. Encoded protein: CASSRGLAPGGEQFF.

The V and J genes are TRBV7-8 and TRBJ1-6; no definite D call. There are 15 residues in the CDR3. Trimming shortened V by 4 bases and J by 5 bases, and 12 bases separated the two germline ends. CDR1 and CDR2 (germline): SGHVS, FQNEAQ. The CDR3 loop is CASSSQRHHNSPLHF. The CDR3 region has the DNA TGTGCCAGCAGCTCACAACGACATCATAATTCACCCCTCCACTTT.

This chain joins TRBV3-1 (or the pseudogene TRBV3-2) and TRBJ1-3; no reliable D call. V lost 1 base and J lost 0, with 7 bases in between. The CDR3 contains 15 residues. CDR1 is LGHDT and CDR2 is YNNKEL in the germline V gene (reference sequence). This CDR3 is CASSQVGSSGNTIYF. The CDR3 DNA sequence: TGTGCCAGCAGCCAAGTGGGGAGCTCTGGAAACACCATATATTTT.

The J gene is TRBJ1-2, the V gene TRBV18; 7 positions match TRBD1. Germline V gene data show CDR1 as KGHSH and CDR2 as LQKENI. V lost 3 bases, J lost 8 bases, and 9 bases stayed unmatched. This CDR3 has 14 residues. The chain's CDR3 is CASSPLGTDHGYTF. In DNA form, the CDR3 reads TGTGCCAGCTCACCTCTCGGGACAGATCACGGCTACACCTTC.

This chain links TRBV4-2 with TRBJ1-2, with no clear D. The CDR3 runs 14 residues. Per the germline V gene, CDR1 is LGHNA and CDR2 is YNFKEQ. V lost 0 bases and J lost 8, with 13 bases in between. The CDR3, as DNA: TGTGCCAGCAGCCAAGATGGTGAGGGCGGGGGCTACACCTTC. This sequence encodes CASSQDGEGGGYTF.

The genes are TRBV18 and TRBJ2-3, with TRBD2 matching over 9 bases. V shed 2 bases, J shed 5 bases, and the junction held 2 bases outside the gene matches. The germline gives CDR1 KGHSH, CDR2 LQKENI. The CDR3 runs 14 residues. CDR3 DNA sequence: TGTGCCAGCTCACCAGCGGGGGGGCGAGATACGCAGTATTTT. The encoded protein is CASSPAGGRDTQYF.

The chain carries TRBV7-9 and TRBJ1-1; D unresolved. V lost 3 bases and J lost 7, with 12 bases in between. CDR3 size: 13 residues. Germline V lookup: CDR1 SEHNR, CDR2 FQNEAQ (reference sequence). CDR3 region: CASSFMVRGEAFF. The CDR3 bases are TGTGCCAGCAGCTTTATGGTGCGTGGTGAAGCTTTCTTT.